Following are 27 T cell receptor beta chains from one sample sequenced in a study of blood T cell repertoires in COVID-19. The assay was immunoSEQ multiplex PCR, and TCRdb's table has in-frame clones only and misses some. The table lists 140,000 or so clones, about 85% of them singletons. Specimen: PBMCs or T cells enriched from blood (not recorded which). These receptors came from a middle-aged woman who had recovered from COVID-19.

The J gene is TRBJ2-3, the V gene TRBV7-8; D is unresolved. Germline V gene sequence: CDR1 SGHVS, CDR2 FQNEAQ. Trimming cost V 1 base and J 1 base, with 6 bases left between them. There are 14 residues in the CDR3. The CDR3 coding sequence is TGTGCCAGCAGCTTAGACGGTGGCACAGATACGCAGTATTTT. Amino acids: CASSLDGGTDTQYF.

The chain couples TRBV19 to TRBJ1-1, with D possibly matching TRBD1 (5 bases). This CDR3 comprises 13 residues. The germline V gene has CDR1 LNHDA and CDR2 SQIVND (reference sequence). The V and J ends lost 8 bases and 4 bases respectively, with 14 bases between them. CDR3 loop: CASGTLTPTEAFF. CDR3 nucleotides: TGTGCCAGTGGGACTTTAACCCCCACTGAAGCTTTCTTT. The entire variable domain, with the rest obtained from reference TRBV19 and TRBJ1-1, is as follows: DGGITQSPKYLFRKEGQNVTLSCEQNLNHDAMYWYRQDPGQGLRLIYYSQIVNDFQKGDIAEGYSVSREKKESFPLTVTSAQKNPTAFYLCASGTLTPTEAFFGQGTRLTVV.

V usage is TRBV7-8 and J usage is TRBJ2-1, with 10 positions matching TRBD2. V lost 1 base and J lost 1; bases outside the gene matches: 7. This CDR3 comprises 18 residues. The germline CDR1 and CDR2 sequences are SGHVS and FQNEAQ. CDR3: CASSLGSSGSMSYNEQFF. CDR3 coding DNA: TGTGCCAGCAGCTTAGGATCTAGCGGGAGTATGTCCTACAATGAGCAGTTCTTC. The full variable domain, its missing parts supplied by reference TRBV7-8 and TRBJ2-1, is GAGVSQSPRYKVAKRGQDVALRCDPISGHVSLFWYQQALGQGPEFLTYFQNEAQLDKSGLPSDRFFAERPEGSVSTLKIQRTQQEDSAVYLCASSLGSSGSMSYNEQFFGPGTRLTVL.

This sequence joins TRBV3-1 (or the pseudogene TRBV3-2) and TRBJ2-5; 7 positions agree with TRBD2. CDR3 length: 16 amino acids. Germline trimming cut 4 bases from V and 0 bases from J; bases unmatched to any gene: 8. CDR1 and CDR2 from the germline V gene are LGHDT and YNNKEL (reference sequence). CDR3 protein: CASSPLGGGYQETQYF. CDR3 coding DNA: TGTGCCAGCAGCCCCTTGGGGGGGGGATACCAAGAGACCCAGTACTTC.

V and J are TRBV29-1 and TRBJ1-2; D not certain. Deletions cut 7 bases from V and 4 bases from J, with 13 bases between. Germline CDR1 is SQVTM and CDR2 is ANQGSEA. The CDR3 is 12 residues long. Here the CDR3 DNA reads TGCAGCGCTGCCGCCGGGATCTATGGCTACACCTTC. As protein: CSAAAGIYGYTF.

V and J are TRBV6-5 and TRBJ1-6; 7 bases match TRBD1. The CDR3 spans 15 residues. Germline V gives CDR1 MNHEY, CDR2 SVGAGI. J lost 5 bases, V lost 8 bases, and 9 bases had no gene match. The CDR3 coding sequence is TGTGCCAGCGCCGACAGGGTCCCCCATAATTCACCCCTCCACTTT. This gives the protein CASADRVPHNSPLHF.

This chain joins TRBV7-9 and TRBJ2-7; D gene unclear. Germline values: CDR1 SEHNR, CDR2 FQNEAQ (reference sequence). The V and J ends lost 2 bases and 3 bases respectively, with 5 bases between them. The CDR3 contains 12 residues. Written as DNA, the CDR3 is TGTGCCAGCAGCTTAAACATCTACGAGCAGTACTTC. Translation: CASSLNIYEQYF.

This chain joins TRBV19 and TRBJ1-5, with 7 bases aligning to TRBD1. The V and J ends lost 7 bases and 7 bases, in that order; junction bases with no gene match: 16. CDR3 length equals 16 residues. Germline V CDR1 and CDR2: LNHDA, SQIVND (reference sequence). The chain's CDR3 is CASTITWGTDGQPQHF. CDR3 coding DNA: TGTGCCAGTACCATTACCTGGGGGACAGATGGCCAGCCCCAGCATTTT. The variable domain in full, with the rest retrieved from reference TRBV19 and TRBJ1-5, is DGGITQSPKYLFRKEGQNVTLSCEQNLNHDAMYWYRQDPGQGLRLIYYSQIVNDFQKGDIAEGYSVSREKKESFPLTVTSAQKNPTAFYLCASTITWGTDGQPQHFGDGTRLSIL.

V is TRBV5-1 and J is TRBJ1-6; no firm D call. Germline CDR1 and CDR2: SGHRS and YFSETQ. The CDR3 contains 14 residues. The ends were cut back, 0 bases at V and 8 bases at J, with 9 bases in the middle. The CDR3, as DNA: TGCGCCAGCAGCTTGGACAGCCTGGATTCACCCCTCCACTTT. Amino acid sequence: CASSLDSLDSPLHF.

This chain links TRBV12-3 or TRBV12-4 with TRBJ1-2; D may be TRBD1 (5 bases). This CDR3 spans 13 amino acids. V lost 7 bases and J 4 bases, leaving 13 bases between the germline ends. CDR3: CASTLGGIYGYTF. As DNA, the CDR3 is TGTGCCAGCACCCTGGGGGGTATCTATGGCTACACCTTC.

The chain carries TRBV2 and TRBJ2-2, with 16 bases aligning to TRBD2. Per the germline V gene, CDR1 is SNHLY and CDR2 is FYNNEI. J lost 7 bases, V lost 5 bases, and 13 bases had no gene match. This CDR3 has 19 amino acids. The CDR3 protein is CASSPPPGLAGGRNGELFF. The CDR3 region has the DNA TGTGCCAGCAGTCCTCCCCCGGGACTAGCGGGGGGGCGTAACGGGGAGCTGTTTTTT.

The rearrangement joins TRBV9 to TRBJ2-7; perhaps TRBD1 as D (6 bases). The germline V gene has CDR1 SGDLS and CDR2 YYNGEE. The CDR3 runs 15 residues. Trimming took 4 bases from V and 4 from J, leaving 18 bases between them. As DNA, the CDR3 is TGTGCCAGCAGCTATCAGACAGGCGGACTGTACGAGCAGTACTTC. Residues: CASSYQTGGLYEQYF.

The chain employs TRBV5-6 and TRBJ1-2, with 8 positions matching TRBD1. Looked up from germline, CDR1 is SGHDT and CDR2 is YYEEEE. The V segment lost 3 bases and the J segment 8 bases; nucleotides outside the gene matches: 9. The CDR3 has 14 amino acids. The CDR3 here is CASSSTTGDYGYTF. The CDR3 DNA sequence: TGTGCCAGCAGCTCCACGACAGGGGATTACGGCTACACCTTC.

The chain joins TRBV28 to TRBJ1-6; D unclear. This CDR3 contains 13 residues. Germline V gene sequence: CDR1 MDHEN, CDR2 SYDVKM. Deletions cut 1 base from V and 10 bases from J, with 8 bases between. This CDR3 is CASSLYGESPLHF. In nucleotides, the CDR3 is TGTGCCAGCAGTTTATACGGGGAATCACCCCTCCACTTT.

The rearrangement joins TRBV12-3 or TRBV12-4 to TRBJ2-7; D is unclear. V lost 1 base and J 6 bases, leaving 7 bases between the germline ends. The CDR3 sequence is 12 residues long. CDR3 amino acids: CASSLDSSEQYF. CDR3 DNA sequence: TGTGCCAGCAGTTTAGATAGCAGCGAGCAGTACTTC.

The V call is TRBV5-1, the J call TRBJ2-1; D unresolved. Germline V lookup: CDR1 SGHRS, CDR2 YFSETQ. The V gene lost 5 bases and the J gene lost 10 bases, with 10 bases spanning the gap. The CDR3 consists of 11 residues. CDR3 DNA: TGCGCCAGCAGTTCCGAGGAGGAGCAGTTCTTC. The encoded protein is CASSSEEEQFF. Full variable domain (remainder filled in from reference TRBV5-1 and TRBJ2-1): KAGVTQTPRYLIKTRGQQVTLSCSPISGHRSVSWYQQTPGQGLQFLFEYFSETQRNKGNFPGRFSGRQFSNSRSEMNVSTLELGDSALYLCASSSEEEQFFGPGTRLTVL.

In this sample, this clone turned up once. The V call is TRBV15, the J call TRBJ2-3, with TRBD1 matching over 10 bases. Per germline, CDR1 LNHNV and CDR2 YYDKDF (reference sequence). With 5 bases clipped from V and 2 bases from J, the junction kept 7 bases outside the gene matches. The CDR3 totals 16 residues. CDR3 loop: CATSHGTGAITDTQYF. For the CDR3, the DNA is TGTGCCACCAGCCACGGGACAGGGGCTATCACAGATACGCAGTATTTT.

CDR3 bases: TGTGCCAGCAGCTTCCTCCGGGCGGGAACAATAAGTGTCTATGAGCAGTTCTTC. Its protein product is CASSFLRAGTISVYEQFF. The chain has TRBV27 and TRBJ2-1; maybe TRBD2 (6 bases). This CDR3 has 18 residues. The V gene's germline CDR1 is MNHEY and CDR2 SMNVEV (reference sequence). Between the trimmed V and J ends, which lost 6 bases and 8 bases, there was a span of 29 bases.

This chain joins TRBV14 and TRBJ2-7; 8 nucleotides agree with TRBD1. Germline V lookup: CDR1 SGHDN, CDR2 FVKESK. Losses at the gene ends were 4 bases for V and 5 bases for J; bases not matched to a gene: 7. The CDR3 totals 14 residues. The CDR3 DNA follows: TGTGCCAGCAGCCGAGAGACAGGGGTAAACGAGCAGTACTTC. Protein sequence: CASSRETGVNEQYF.

CDR3 region: CASSSQGNQPQHF. The DNA of the CDR3 is TGTGCCAGTAGTTCCCAGGGAAATCAGCCCCAGCATTTT. This chain links TRBV19 with TRBJ1-5; D is possibly TRBD1 (5 bases). The CDR3 totals 13 residues. Germline CDR1 LNHDA, CDR2 SQIVND (reference sequence). The V end was cut by 5 bases, the J end by 4 bases, with 9 bases between. The complete variable domain, with remaining parts taken from reference TRBV19 and TRBJ1-5, reads DGGITQSPKYLFRKEGQNVTLSCEQNLNHDAMYWYRQDPGQGLRLIYYSQIVNDFQKGDIAEGYSVSREKKESFPLTVTSAQKNPTAFYLCASSSQGNQPQHFGDGTRLSIL.

The genes are TRBV5-1 and TRBJ2-3, with 9 bases lining up with TRBD2. The CDR3 consists of 19 residues. J gave up 3 bases and V 3 bases, and 17 bases lay outside the gene matches. Germline V gene data show CDR1 as SGHRS and CDR2 as YFSETQ. CDR3 nucleotide sequence: TGCGCCAGCAGCTGCAGCCGGGACTCGCGGGGGGGCGGGACAGATACGCAGTATTTT. Translation: CASSCSRDSRGGGTDTQYF.

The rearrangement joins TRBV5-1 to TRBJ2-7, with 13 nucleotides matching TRBD2. V shed 0 bases and J 6 bases; nucleotides not matched to a gene: 3. CDR3 size: 15 residues. Germline V gene data show CDR1 as SGHRS and CDR2 as YFSETQ. As DNA, the CDR3 is TGCGCCAGCAGCTTGGCCGGGACTAGCGGGATCGAGCAGTACTTC. Amino acids: CASSLAGTSGIEQYF.

This rearrangement joins TRBV9 to TRBJ2-7; 9 bases fit TRBD1. The ends lost 3 bases at V and 3 bases at J; junction bases unmatched: 4. CDR1 and CDR2 from the germline V gene are SGDLS and YYNGEE. The CDR3 extends over 14 amino acids. The CDR3 DNA sequence: TGTGCCAGCAGCGGCCGGACAGGGGACTACGAGCAGTACTTC. It codes for CASSGRTGDYEQYF. The complete variable domain, with remaining parts taken from reference TRBV9 and TRBJ2-7, reads DSGVTQTPKHLITATGQRVTLRCSPRSGDLSVYWYQQSLDQGLQFLIQYYNGEERAKGNILERFSAQQFPDLHSELNLSSLELGDSALYFCASSGRTGDYEQYFGPGTRLTVT.

The genes are TRBV14 and TRBJ1-2; tentative D call: TRBD1 (6 bases). The CDR3 runs 13 residues. Trimming shortened V by 5 bases and J by 8 bases, and 15 bases separated the two germline ends. Germline V gene sequence: CDR1 SGHDN, CDR2 FVKESK. The CDR3 reads CASSTYTGLGYTF. CDR3 nucleotide sequence: TGTGCCAGCAGCACTTATACAGGGTTAGGCTACACCTTC.

The rearrangement joins TRBV4-2 to TRBJ1-3; D gene ambiguous. V gave up 4 bases and J gave up 2 bases, with 24 bases separating them. CDR3 length: 19 residues. Germline V gene sequence: CDR1 LGHNA, CDR2 YNFKEQ. The CDR3 loop reads CASSPELRLGSLTGNTIYF. The DNA for the CDR3 is TGTGCCAGCAGCCCTGAGCTGCGGCTAGGCTCTTTAACTGGAAACACCATATATTTT.

The J gene is TRBJ2-7, the V gene TRBV3-1 (or the pseudogene TRBV3-2); possibly TRBD1 for D (5 bases). CDR1 and CDR2 (germline): LGHDT, YNNKEL (reference sequence). This CDR3 comprises 15 residues. V lost 1 base and J 2 bases, leaving 12 bases between the germline ends. The CDR3 nucleotides read TGTGCCAGCAGCCAAGTGGCAGGGTCAACCTACGAGCAGTACTTC. Residues: CASSQVAGSTYEQYF.

This clone appeared once. This chain links TRBV27 with TRBJ2-2, with D possibly TRBD1 on 5 matching bases. This CDR3 spans 12 amino acids. Germline lookup yields CDR1 MNHEY and CDR2 SMNVEV (reference sequence). Trimming removed 6 bases at V and 6 bases at J, with 8 bases between. The CDR3 region has the DNA TGTGCCAGCAGCCCCAGGGCCGGGGAGCTGTTTTTT. Translating it yields CASSPRAGELFF.